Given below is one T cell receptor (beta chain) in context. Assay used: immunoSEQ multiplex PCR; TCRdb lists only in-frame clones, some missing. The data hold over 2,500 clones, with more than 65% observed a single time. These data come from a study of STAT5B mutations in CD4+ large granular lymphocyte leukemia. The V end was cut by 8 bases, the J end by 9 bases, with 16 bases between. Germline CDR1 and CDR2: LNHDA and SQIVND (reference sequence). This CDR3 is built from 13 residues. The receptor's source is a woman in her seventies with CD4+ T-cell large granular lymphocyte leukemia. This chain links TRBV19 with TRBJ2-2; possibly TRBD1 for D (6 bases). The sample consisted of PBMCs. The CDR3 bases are TGTGCCAGTGAGGAACAGGGTACCAGGGAGCTGTTTTTT. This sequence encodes CASEEQGTRELFF.